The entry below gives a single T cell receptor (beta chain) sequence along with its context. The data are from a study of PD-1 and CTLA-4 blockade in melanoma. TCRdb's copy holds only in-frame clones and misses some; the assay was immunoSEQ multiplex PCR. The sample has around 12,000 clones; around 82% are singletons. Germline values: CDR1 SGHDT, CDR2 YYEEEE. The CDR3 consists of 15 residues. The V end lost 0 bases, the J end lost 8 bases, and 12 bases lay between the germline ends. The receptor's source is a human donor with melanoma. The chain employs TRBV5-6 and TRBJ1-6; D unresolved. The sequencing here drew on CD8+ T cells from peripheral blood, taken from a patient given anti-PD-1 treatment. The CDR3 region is CASSLGNPGDSPLHF. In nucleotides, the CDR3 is TGTGCCAGCAGCTTGGGAAACCCTGGTGATTCACCCCTCCACTTT.